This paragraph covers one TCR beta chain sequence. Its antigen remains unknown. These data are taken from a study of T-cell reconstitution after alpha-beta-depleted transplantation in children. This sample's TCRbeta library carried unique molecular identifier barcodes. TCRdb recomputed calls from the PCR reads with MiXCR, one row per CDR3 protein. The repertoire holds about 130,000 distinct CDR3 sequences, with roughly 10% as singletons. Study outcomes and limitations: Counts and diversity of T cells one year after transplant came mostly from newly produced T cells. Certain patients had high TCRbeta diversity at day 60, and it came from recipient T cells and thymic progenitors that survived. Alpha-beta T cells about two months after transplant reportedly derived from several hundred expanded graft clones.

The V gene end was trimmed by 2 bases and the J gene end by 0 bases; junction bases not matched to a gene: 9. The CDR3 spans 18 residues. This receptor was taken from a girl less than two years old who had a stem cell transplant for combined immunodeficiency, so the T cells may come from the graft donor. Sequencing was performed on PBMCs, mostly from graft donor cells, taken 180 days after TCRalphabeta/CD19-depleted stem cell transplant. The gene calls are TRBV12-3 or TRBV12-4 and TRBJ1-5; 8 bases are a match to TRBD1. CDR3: CASSLYRGGSNSNQPQHF. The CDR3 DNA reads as TGTGCCAGCAGTTTATACAGGGGGGGTAGCAATAGCAATCAGCCCCAGCATTTT.